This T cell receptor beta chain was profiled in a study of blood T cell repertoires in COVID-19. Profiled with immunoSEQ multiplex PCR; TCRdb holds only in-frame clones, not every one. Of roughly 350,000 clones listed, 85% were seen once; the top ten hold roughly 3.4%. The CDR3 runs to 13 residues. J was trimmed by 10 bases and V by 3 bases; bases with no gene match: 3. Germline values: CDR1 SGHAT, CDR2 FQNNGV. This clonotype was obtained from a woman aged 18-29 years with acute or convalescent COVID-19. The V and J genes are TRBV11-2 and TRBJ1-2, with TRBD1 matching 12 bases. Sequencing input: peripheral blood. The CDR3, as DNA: TGTGCCAGCAGCTTTGGGGACAGGGGGCCCTACACCTTC. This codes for CASSFGDRGPYTF.